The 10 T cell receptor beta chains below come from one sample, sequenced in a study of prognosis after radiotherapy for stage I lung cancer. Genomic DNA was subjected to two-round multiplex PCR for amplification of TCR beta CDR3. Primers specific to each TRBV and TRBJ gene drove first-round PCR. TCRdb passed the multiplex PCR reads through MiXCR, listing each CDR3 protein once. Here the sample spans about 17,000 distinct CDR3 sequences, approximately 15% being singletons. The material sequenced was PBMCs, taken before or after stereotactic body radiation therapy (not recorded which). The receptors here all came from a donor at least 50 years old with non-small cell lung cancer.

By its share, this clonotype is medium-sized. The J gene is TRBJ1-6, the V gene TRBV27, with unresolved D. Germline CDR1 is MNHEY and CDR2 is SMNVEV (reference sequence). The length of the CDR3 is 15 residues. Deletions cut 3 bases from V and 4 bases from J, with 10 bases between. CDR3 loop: CASSLSQNYNSPLHF. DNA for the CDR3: TGTGCCAGCAGTTTGTCACAGAATTATAATTCACCCCTCCACTTT.

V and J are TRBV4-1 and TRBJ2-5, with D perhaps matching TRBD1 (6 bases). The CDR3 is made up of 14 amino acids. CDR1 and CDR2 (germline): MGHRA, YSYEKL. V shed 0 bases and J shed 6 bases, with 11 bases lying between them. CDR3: CASSQETGRQTQYF. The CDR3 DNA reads TGCGCCAGCAGCCAAGAAACAGGGAGACAGACCCAGTACTTC.

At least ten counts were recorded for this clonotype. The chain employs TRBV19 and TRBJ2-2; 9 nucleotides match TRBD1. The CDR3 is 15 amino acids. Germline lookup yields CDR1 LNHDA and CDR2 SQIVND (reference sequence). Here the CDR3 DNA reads TGTGCTCTCCGCGCGGGACAGGGTTCCACCGGGGAGCTGTTTTTT. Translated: CALRAGQGSTGELFF.

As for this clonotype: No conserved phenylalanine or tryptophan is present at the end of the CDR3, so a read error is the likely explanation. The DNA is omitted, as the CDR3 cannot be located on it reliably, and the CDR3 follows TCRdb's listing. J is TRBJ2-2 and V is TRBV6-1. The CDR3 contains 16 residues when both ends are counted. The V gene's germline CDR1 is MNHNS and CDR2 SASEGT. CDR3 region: CASSALAGEITGELFL.

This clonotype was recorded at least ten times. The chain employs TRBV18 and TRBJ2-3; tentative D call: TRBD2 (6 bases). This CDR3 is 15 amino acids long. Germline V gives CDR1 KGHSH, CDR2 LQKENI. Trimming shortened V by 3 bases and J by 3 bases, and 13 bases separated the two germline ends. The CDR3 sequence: CASSPKTGVTDTQYF. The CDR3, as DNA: TGTGCCAGCTCACCGAAAACGGGGGTAACAGATACGCAGTATTTT.

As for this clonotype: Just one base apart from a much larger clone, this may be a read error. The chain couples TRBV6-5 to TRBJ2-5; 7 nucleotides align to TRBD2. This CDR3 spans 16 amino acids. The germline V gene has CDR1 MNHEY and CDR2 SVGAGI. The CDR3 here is CASSYVVAGVQETQHF. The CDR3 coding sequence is TGTGCCAGCAGTTATGTGGTGGCGGGAGTCCAAGAGACCCAGCACTTC.

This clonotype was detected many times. CDR3 region: CATGQGMVNQPQHF. The CDR3 coding sequence is TGTGCCACAGGACAGGGGATGGTAAATCAGCCCCAGCATTTT. The rearrangement links TRBV10-3 to TRBJ1-5; TRBD1 agrees at 9 bases. CDR3 size: 14 residues. The junction had 8 bases not matched to a gene; V was cut back by 10 bases and J by 4 bases. Germline assignment: CDR1 ENHRY and CDR2 SYGVKD.

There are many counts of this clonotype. This CDR3 reads CASSAPSNQPQHF. In DNA form, the CDR3 reads TGTGCCAGCAGTGCACCTAGCAATCAGCCCCAGCATTTT. This chain uses TRBV6-1 with TRBJ1-5; no definite D call. Trimming stripped 4 bases from V and 0 bases from J, with 4 bases between. The germline V gene encodes CDR1 MNHNS and CDR2 SASEGT. The CDR3 extends over 13 amino acids.

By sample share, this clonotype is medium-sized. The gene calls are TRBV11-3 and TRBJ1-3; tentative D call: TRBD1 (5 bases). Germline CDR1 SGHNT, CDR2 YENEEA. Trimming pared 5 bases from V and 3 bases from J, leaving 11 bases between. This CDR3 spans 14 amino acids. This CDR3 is CASSPRDGGNTIYF. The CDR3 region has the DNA TGTGCCAGCAGCCCGAGGGACGGTGGAAACACCATATATTTT.

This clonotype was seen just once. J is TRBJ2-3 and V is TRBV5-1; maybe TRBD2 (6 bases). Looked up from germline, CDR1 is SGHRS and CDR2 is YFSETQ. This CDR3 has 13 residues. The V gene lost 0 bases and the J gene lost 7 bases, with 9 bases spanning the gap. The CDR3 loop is CASSLEGGYTQYF. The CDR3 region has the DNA TGCGCCAGCAGCTTGGAGGGAGGTTATACGCAGTATTTT.